This T cell receptor (beta chain) was observed in a study of cytomegalovirus exposure and HLA in healthy donors. Study details: The platform used for the roughly 130 validation repertoires matched that of the approximately 670 first-cohort repertoires, a later analysis reported. Study results and limitations: Per published reports, the classifier diagnosed cytomegalovirus status with high specificity and sensitivity. Confirmation in vitro established that a few CMV-associated chains were specific for CMV antigens. TCR beta chains numbering under 200 were designated cytomegalovirus-associated.

Method: immunoSEQ multiplex PCR; TCRdb's copy keeps in-frame clones and lacks some. The table shows about 190,000 clones, with roughly 80% occurring only once. As regards this clone: The antigen is unknown.

Germline lookup yields CDR1 SGHAT and CDR2 FQNNGV. Losses at the gene ends were 5 bases for V and 5 bases for J; bases not matched to a gene: 9. This CDR3 region has 15 residues. The TCR was taken from a man younger than 35 in good health and CMV-seropositive. The chain links TRBV11-2 to TRBJ2-1; 7 bases map to TRBD2. Material: PBMCs. The CDR3, as DNA: TGTGCCAGCAGCCCCGTACTAGCGAGGAACAATGAGCAGTTCTTC. Protein product: CASSPVLARNNEQFF.